This T cell receptor beta chain is from a study of T cells in localized non-small cell lung cancer. Study findings and constraints: Clonality peaked in uninvolved adjacent lung rather than tumor.

This table comes from immunoSEQ multiplex PCR, and its TCRdb copy is limited to in-frame clones, with some not included. The sample includes over 35,000 clones, around 86% of them seen just once. Remarks on this clone: Its antigen is unidentified.

The source of this sequence is a male donor at least 60 years old with stage II lung adenocarcinoma. Sequenced here: peripheral blood mononuclear cells, sampled before any cancer treatment.

CDR3 protein: CASSSDRGYGYTF. CDR3 nucleotides: TGTGCCAGCAGTTCGGACCGGGGCTATGGCTACACCTTC. The gene calls are TRBV27 and TRBJ1-2; no clear D gene. This CDR3 is built from 13 residues. Germline-derived CDR1 and CDR2 are MNHEY and SMNVEV (reference sequence). Trimming removed 4 bases at V and 4 bases at J, with 10 bases between.